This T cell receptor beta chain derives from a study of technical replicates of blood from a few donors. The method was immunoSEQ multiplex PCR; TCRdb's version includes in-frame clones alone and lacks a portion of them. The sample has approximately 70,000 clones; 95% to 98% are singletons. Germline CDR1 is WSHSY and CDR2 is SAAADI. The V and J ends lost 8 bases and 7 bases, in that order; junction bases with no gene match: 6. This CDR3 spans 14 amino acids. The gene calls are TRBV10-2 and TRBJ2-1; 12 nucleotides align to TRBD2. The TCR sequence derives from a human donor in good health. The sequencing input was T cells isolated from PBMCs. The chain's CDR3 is CASRLAGGSNEQFF. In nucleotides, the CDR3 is TGCGCCAGCCGGCTAGCGGGAGGGTCGAATGAGCAGTTCTTC.